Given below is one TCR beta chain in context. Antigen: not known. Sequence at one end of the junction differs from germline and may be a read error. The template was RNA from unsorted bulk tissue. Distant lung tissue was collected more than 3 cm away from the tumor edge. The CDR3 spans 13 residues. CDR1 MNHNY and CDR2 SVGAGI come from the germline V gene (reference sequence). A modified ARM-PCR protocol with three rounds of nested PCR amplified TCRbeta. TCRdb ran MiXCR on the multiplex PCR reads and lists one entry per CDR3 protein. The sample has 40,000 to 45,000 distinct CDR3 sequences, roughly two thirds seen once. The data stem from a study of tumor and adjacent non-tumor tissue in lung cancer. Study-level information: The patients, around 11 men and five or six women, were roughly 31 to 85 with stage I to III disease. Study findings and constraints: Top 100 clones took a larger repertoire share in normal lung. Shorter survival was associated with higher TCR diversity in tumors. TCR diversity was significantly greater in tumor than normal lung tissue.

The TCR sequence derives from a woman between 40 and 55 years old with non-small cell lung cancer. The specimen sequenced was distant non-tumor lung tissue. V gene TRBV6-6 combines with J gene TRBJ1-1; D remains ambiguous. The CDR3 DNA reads TGTGCCAACAGTGATACAGCCCTCACTGAAGCTTTCTTT. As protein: CANSDTALTEAFF.